This TCR beta chain was sequenced during a study of T cell responses to AZD1222 COVID-19 vaccine. The study's findings and limits: Vaccine-associated CD4 TCRs spanned spike, dominant at 160-218 and 743-854.

About this clone itself: Its target is unknown.

TCRdb's table, derived via immunoSEQ multiplex PCR, lists solely in-frame clones and lacks some. The sample has around 58,000 clones, about 81% seen once. The CDR3 runs to 14 residues. The germline V and J ends were trimmed by 1 base and 2 bases, with 8 bases remaining between them. From germline, CDR1 is LNHNV and CDR2 YYDKDF (reference sequence). The starting material was peripheral blood, obtained on day 0 of AZD1222 vaccination. The chain links TRBV15 to TRBJ1-2, with D hard to call. The TCR sequence derives from an adult in good health. CDR3 sequence reads: CATSRGNNNYGYTF. The CDR3 DNA reads as TGTGCCACCAGCAGAGGAAACAACAACTATGGCTACACCTTC.